The next 22 T cell receptor beta chains were all read from a single sample in a study of lymphopenia after photon versus proton radiotherapy. Produced via immunoSEQ multiplex PCR; TCRdb's table is partial and in-frame only. The sample contains about 35,000 clones, roughly 90% of which appear only once. The material was peripheral blood, obtained from a patient treated with photon-based radiotherapy. Source of these receptors: a man aged 60 to 75 with cholangiocarcinoma.

The gene calls are TRBV7-6 and TRBJ1-2, with a possible D match to TRBD1 (6 bases). The CDR3 loop spans 13 amino acids. Per germline, CDR1 SGHVS and CDR2 FNYEAQ. Trimming shortened V by 0 bases and J by 7 bases, and 9 bases separated the two germline ends. The DNA for the CDR3 is TGTGCCAGCAGCTTAGCGGGGGGCAGTGGCTACACCTTC. Its translation: CASSLAGGSGYTF.

The V call is TRBV28, the J call TRBJ2-5; 8 nucleotides agree with TRBD1. V shed 2 bases, J shed 7 bases, and the junction held 12 bases outside the gene matches. The CDR3 consists of 16 residues. Germline V gene sequence: CDR1 MDHEN, CDR2 SYDVKM. The CDR3 spells CASSLVRAGGRGTQYF. In nucleotides, the CDR3 is TGTGCCAGCAGTTTAGTTCGGGCAGGGGGCAGGGGGACCCAGTACTTC.

A few counts support this clone. V is TRBV2 and J is TRBJ1-2, with D unresolved. The germline CDR1 and CDR2 sequences are SNHLY and FYNNEI. This CDR3 comprises 12 residues. Trimming shortened V by 2 bases and J by 5 bases, and 6 bases separated the two germline ends. CDR3 loop: CASSELAYGYTF. CDR3 coding DNA: TGTGCCAGCAGTGAACTCGCGTATGGCTACACCTTC.

This chain uses TRBV7-9 with TRBJ2-5; D perhaps matches TRBD1 (6 bases). The CDR3 covers 14 residues. V dropped 6 bases and J dropped 5 bases, with 16 bases sitting between them. Germline V gene lookup returns CDR1 SEHNR and CDR2 FQNEAQ (reference sequence). CDR3 region: CASSSQQGEETQYF. As DNA, the CDR3 is TGTGCCAGCAGTTCACAACAGGGTGAGGAGACCCAGTACTTC.

V gene TRBV6-1 combines with J gene TRBJ2-3; tentatively, D is TRBD2 (5 bases). The CDR3 spans 17 residues. Trimming left V 1 base short and J 0 bases short, with 14 bases between. Germline-derived CDR1 and CDR2 are MNHNS and SASEGT. The CDR3 nucleotides read TGTGCCAGCAGTGAAGTCCTAGCAGCCCTTAGCACAGATACGCAGTATTTT. Protein sequence: CASSEVLAALSTDTQYF.

The chain employs TRBV11-3 and TRBJ2-7, with TRBD1 matching over 7 bases. CDR1 is SGHNT, CDR2 YENEEA, per germline. Losses at the gene ends were 4 bases for V and 4 bases for J; bases not matched to a gene: 7. The CDR3 extends over 14 amino acids. CDR3 sequence (DNA): TGTGCCAGCAGCTCGGACAGGATTCGGTACGAGCAGTACTTC. Protein sequence: CASSSDRIRYEQYF.

CDR3 nucleotide sequence: TGCGCCAGCAGCCTCCGGACAGGGGGAAACACTGAAGCTTTCTTT. This sequence encodes CASSLRTGGNTEAFF. The J gene is TRBJ1-1, the V gene TRBV5-1, with TRBD1 identical over 10 bases. With 4 bases clipped from V and 2 bases from J, the junction kept 5 bases outside the gene matches. The CDR3 contains 15 residues. CDR1 and CDR2 (germline): SGHRS, YFSETQ.

The chain carries TRBV6-5 and TRBJ2-6, with unresolved D. This CDR3 has 15 residues. V was shortened by 1 base and J by 4 bases, with 8 bases between the two germline ends. Germline CDR1 is MNHEY and CDR2 is SVGAGI. The CDR3 DNA follows: TGTGCCAGCAGTTACTTACGCCAGGGGGCCAACGTCCTGACTTTC. Its protein is CASSYLRQGANVLTF.

Regarding this clone: Within the sample, other DNA sequences also encode this same CDR3. The chain has TRBV18 and TRBJ1-1, with D unresolved. Germline V gives CDR1 KGHSH, CDR2 LQKENI. The CDR3 spans 14 residues. V was pared by 3 bases and J by 1 base, with 9 bases between. DNA for the CDR3: TGTGCCAGCTCACCCGGGTCGAGGAACACTGAAGCTTTCTTT. Translated, it gives CASSPGSRNTEAFF. The full variable domain, its missing parts supplied by reference TRBV18 and TRBJ1-1, is NAGVMQNPRHLVRRRGQEARLRCSPMKGHSHVYWYRQLPEEGLKFMVYLQKENIIDESGMPKERFSAEFPKEGPSILRIQQVVRGDSAAYFCASSPGSRNTEAFFGQGTRLTVV.

This sequence joins TRBV7-2 and TRBJ1-4; 7 positions match TRBD1. Germline CDR1 is SGHTA and CDR2 is FQGNSA. Germline trimming cut 1 base from V and 7 bases from J; bases unmatched to any gene: 3. The CDR3 contains 14 residues. CDR3 coding DNA: TGTGCCAGCAGCTTAGAGGGGGCGATTGAAAAACTGTTTTTT. Translating gives CASSLEGAIEKLFF.

Notes on this clone: The junction does not match germline at one end; this may be a read error. This chain connects TRBV19 to TRBJ1-5, with D possibly TRBD1 on 5 matching bases. The CDR3 has 10 residues. Germline assignment: CDR1 LNHDA and CDR2 SQIVND (reference sequence). In nucleotides, the CDR3 is TGCCCCCAAATTAGGGGATTCCAGCATTTT. Amino acid sequence: CPQIRGFQHF.

In this sample, this clone turned up once. CDR3 sequence reads: CASSFGGGTLHF. The DNA for the CDR3 is TGTGCCAGCAGTTTCGGGGGGGGAACCCTCCACTTT. The V gene is TRBV28, the J gene TRBJ1-6; possibly TRBD1 for D (5 bases). The V end was cut by 3 bases, the J end by 14 bases, with 11 bases between. The CDR3 has 12 residues. Germline CDR1 reads MDHEN; CDR2 reads SYDVKM.

The V and J genes are TRBV2 and TRBJ1-1, with D possibly being TRBD1 (6 bases). CDR3 length equals 14 residues. Trimming left V 5 bases short and J 7 bases short, with 17 bases between. Germline CDR1 is SNHLY and CDR2 is FYNNEI. CDR3 nucleotide sequence: TGTGCCAGCAGTCGGTACAGGGATAAAGATGAAGCTTTCTTT. This encodes CASSRYRDKDEAFF.

This chain uses TRBV28 with TRBJ1-2; TRBD1 aligns across 7 bases. This CDR3 is 15 amino acids long. The germline V gene encodes CDR1 MDHEN and CDR2 SYDVKM. The trim removed 3 bases at V and 2 bases at J, leaving 6 bases unmatched. This CDR3 is CASSFPRQGNYGYTF. The DNA for the CDR3 is TGTGCCAGCAGTTTCCCCAGACAGGGAAACTATGGCTACACCTTC.

The rearrangement joins TRBV28 to TRBJ1-5; D remains unclear. CDR3 length: 12 amino acids. V dropped 10 bases and J dropped 2 bases, with 9 bases sitting between them. Germline loops: CDR1 MDHEN, CDR2 SYDVKM. The CDR3 DNA reads TGTGCCACGTTCTTAGGCAATCAGCCCCAGCATTTT. Translating gives CATFLGNQPQHF.

The chain uses TRBV6-6 and TRBJ2-5, with 9 bases lining up with TRBD2. V was clipped by 2 bases and J by 5 bases; unmatched bases: 3. CDR3 size: 14 residues. The germline V gene encodes CDR1 MNHNY and CDR2 SVGAGI (reference sequence). CDR3 nucleotide sequence: TGTGCCAGCAGTTACGTAGCGGGGGCGGAGACCCAGTACTTC. Translation: CASSYVAGAETQYF.

The chain carries TRBV11-2 and TRBJ2-7; D remains ambiguous. The germline V and J ends were trimmed by 5 bases and 1 base, with 6 bases remaining between them. Germline V gives CDR1 SGHAT, CDR2 FQNNGV. CDR3 length: 12 amino acids. For the CDR3, the DNA is TGTGCCAGCAGCCAAATTTCCTACGAGCAGTACTTC. Residues: CASSQISYEQYF.

The genes are TRBV18 and TRBJ2-1; TRBD1 matches at 8 bases. The CDR3 covers 14 residues. Per the germline V gene, CDR1 is KGHSH and CDR2 is LQKENI. J gave up 5 bases and V 5 bases, and 5 bases lay outside the gene matches. The DNA of the CDR3 is TGTGCCAGCTCAGACTTGACAGGGGACAATGAGCAGTTCTTC. Translating it yields CASSDLTGDNEQFF. The full variable domain, with the rest looked up from reference TRBV18 and TRBJ2-1, is NAGVMQNPRHLVRRRGQEARLRCSPMKGHSHVYWYRQLPEEGLKFMVYLQKENIIDESGMPKERFSAEFPKEGPSILRIQQVVRGDSAAYFCASSDLTGDNEQFFGPGTRLTVL.

J is TRBJ2-2 and V is TRBV6-1; perhaps TRBD2 as D (5 bases). Germline CDR1 and CDR2: MNHNS and SASEGT. The CDR3 totals 15 residues. V lost 2 bases, J lost 3 bases, and 10 bases lay in between. This CDR3 reads CASSEPSLHTGELFF. The CDR3 bases are TGTGCCAGCAGTGAACCTAGCCTTCACACCGGGGAGCTGTTTTTT.

The gene calls are TRBV6-6 and TRBJ1-2; TRBD1 matches at 8 bases. Germline V gene lookup returns CDR1 MNHNY and CDR2 SVGAGI (reference sequence). V dropped 4 bases and J dropped 8; count of bases not matched to a gene: 9. There are 14 residues in the CDR3. The CDR3, as DNA: TGTGCCAGCAGTTCGACAGGGGTGGTGAAGGGCTACACCTTC. It is translated as CASSSTGVVKGYTF.

The rearrangement uses TRBV10-3 and TRBJ1-1; D is undetermined. CDR3 length equals 14 residues. Germline V gene data show CDR1 as ENHRY and CDR2 as SYGVKD. Between the trimmed V and J ends, which lost 4 bases and 4 bases, there was a span of 13 bases. The CDR3 region has the DNA TGTGCCATCAGTGGAGCGGGGAGGGCCACTGAAGCTTTCTTT. It is translated as CAISGAGRATEAFF.

The sample holds one count of this clone. The rearrangement joins TRBV5-4 to TRBJ1-6; 9 bases align to TRBD1. V gave up 0 bases and J gave up 9 bases; unmatched junction bases: 1. CDR1 is SGHNT and CDR2 is YYREEE in the germline V gene (reference sequence). The CDR3 covers 14 residues. Here the CDR3 DNA reads TGTGCCAGCAGCTTGGACAGGGGGCTTTCACCCCTCCACTTT. As protein: CASSLDRGLSPLHF.